This T cell receptor (beta chain) was sequenced for a study of blood T cell repertoires in COVID-19. Study-wide background: The United States, Italy and Spain provided the acute and convalescent COVID-19 samples.

Germline V lookup: CDR1 MNHEY, CDR2 SVGAGI. The germline V and J ends were trimmed by 7 bases and 6 bases, with 10 bases remaining between them. This CDR3 has 12 amino acids. The repertoire was sequenced with immunoSEQ multiplex PCR; TCRdb's copy has only in-frame clones and lacks some. The sample lists over 55,000 clones; about 90% were seen once. The clonotype was recovered from a man aged 50-59 years with active COVID-19. The specimen was peripheral blood. V gene TRBV6-5 combines with J gene TRBJ1-5; D is possibly TRBD1 (6 bases). The CDR3 spells CASKTGTQPQHF. CDR3 in DNA: TGTGCCAGCAAAACAGGGACTCAGCCCCAGCATTTT.